This T cell receptor beta chain appears in the sequencing data of a study of Ad26.COV2.S vaccination and SARS-CoV-2 variants. On the study more broadly: Doses of Ad26.COV2.S were injected into muscle once or twice, 56 days apart.

TCRdb's copy holds only in-frame clones and misses some; the assay was immunoSEQ multiplex PCR. The data hold 350,000 to 450,000 clones, with about four fifths observed a single time. The sample's treatment: roughly 19 received Ad26.COV2.S at low or high dose, single or two shots; 5 received placebo; per-sample allocation not given. Specimens were obtained on day 63 following the first vaccine or placebo injection. As concerns this clone: What it binds is unknown.

V lost 3 bases, J lost 0 bases, and 8 bases lay in between. The CDR3 consists of 14 residues. The V gene's germline CDR1 is SNHLY and CDR2 FYNNEI. Study findings and constraints: Placebo recipients showed lower spike-specific TCR breadth than vaccinees.

The clonotype was recovered from a person between 18 and 65 years old who received the Ad26.COV2.S COVID-19 vaccine or a placebo. The V gene is TRBV2, the J gene TRBJ1-1, with D hard to call. The sample was peripheral blood, taken in a trial of Ad26.COV2.S vaccine versus placebo. CDR3 residues: CASSEMRMNTEAFF. CDR3 DNA: TGTGCCAGCAGTGAGATGAGGATGAACACTGAAGCTTTCTTT.